The 19 T cell receptor beta chains reported below all come from one sample, sequenced in a study of T cell clonotyping in hematopoietic cell transplantation. Profiling relied on immunoSEQ multiplex PCR, and the TCRdb table lists in-frame clones only, not all of them. Seen here are roughly 13,000 clones, approximately 93% observed once, and the top ten hold 4% to 5%. The source material was PBMCs, sampled 30 days after allogeneic stem cell transplant. The receptors originated from a male patient aged 55 to 69 who had an allogeneic stem cell transplant from an unrelated donor, so the T cells may come from the graft donor. Some clones in this sample may be carry-over from other donors' samples.

The chain recombines TRBV19 with TRBJ2-2, with TRBD2 identical over 13 bases. Germline V CDR1 and CDR2: LNHDA, SQIVND (reference sequence). Trimming took 6 bases from V and 0 from J; bases not matched to a gene: 4. The CDR3 covers 17 residues. The CDR3 nucleotides read TGTGCCAGTAGCCCCGGACTAGCGGGAGCGAACACCGGGGAGCTGTTTTTT. Protein: CASSPGLAGANTGELFF.

The V call is TRBV7-2, the J call TRBJ1-5; 9 bases map to TRBD1. This CDR3 contains 16 residues. Germline CDR1 reads SGHTA; CDR2 reads FQGNSA. V trimming: 5 bases; J trimming: 0 bases; junction bases outside the gene matches: 5. Here the CDR3 reads CASSRDRAFSNQPQHF. DNA of the CDR3: TGTGCCAGCAGCCGGGACAGGGCCTTTAGCAATCAGCCCCAGCATTTT. The full variable domain, in which reference TRBV7-2 and TRBJ1-5 provide the parts outside the CDR3, is GAGVSQSPSNKVTEKGKDVELRCDPISGHTALYWYRQSLGQGLEFLIYFQGNSAPDKSGLPSDRFSAERTGGSVSTLTIQRTQQEDSAVYLCASSRDRAFSNQPQHFGDGTRLSIL.

This chain joins TRBV4-1 and TRBJ2-7; the D is unclear. V lost 0 bases and J lost 6, with 12 bases in between. The CDR3 has 14 amino acids. Germline CDR1 MGHRA, CDR2 YSYEKL. The CDR3 DNA follows: TGCGCCAGCAGCCAAGATACGACGAATCGCGAGCAGTACTTC. Its protein product is CASSQDTTNREQYF.

The chain joins TRBV19 to TRBJ1-5; D ambiguous. V was cut by 6 bases and J by 1 base, with 16 bases left in between. Per the germline V gene, CDR1 is LNHDA and CDR2 is SQIVND (reference sequence). This CDR3 contains 16 residues. Written as DNA, the CDR3 is TGTGCCAGTAGGGGGTCGGTGGAAGGCAGCAATCAGCCCCAGCATTTT. As protein: CASRGSVEGSNQPQHF.

The J gene is TRBJ2-1, the V gene TRBV11-2; 8 bases are a match to TRBD2. The germline V gene encodes CDR1 SGHAT and CDR2 FQNNGV. The CDR3 sequence is 18 residues long. With V trimmed by 0 bases and J by 7 bases, 14 bases remained unmatched. CDR3 loop: CASSLDRDAGGLLNEQFF. As DNA, the CDR3 is TGTGCCAGCAGCTTAGATCGGGACGCGGGGGGACTTCTGAATGAGCAGTTCTTC.

CDR3 region: CASSLTGIGEQYF. CDR3 DNA: TGTGCCAGCAGCCTGACAGGGATTGGCGAGCAGTACTTC. The chain joins TRBV7-2 to TRBJ2-7; 7 bases are shared with TRBD1. The CDR3 consists of 13 residues. Germline CDR1 SGHTA, CDR2 FQGNSA. The V gene end was trimmed by 5 bases and the J gene end by 6 bases; junction bases not matched to a gene: 7.

J is TRBJ2-3 and V is TRBV12-5; D gene unclear. The CDR3 sequence is 17 residues long. Germline assignment: CDR1 LGHNT and CDR2 FRNRAP. Trimming took off 1 base at V and 4 bases at J, with 18 bases between the two ends. CDR3 nucleotides: TGTGCTAGTGGTTTGGGCGTACGTGGCGAAGCCCCAGATACGCAGTATTTT. It yields the protein CASGLGVRGEAPDTQYF.

The count of this clone is one. V usage is TRBV9 and J usage is TRBJ1-4; a weak D match, TRBD1 (6 bases). Germline CDR1 is SGDLS and CDR2 is YYNGEE. The CDR3 is 15 amino acids. The V end was cut by 0 bases, the J end by 7 bases, with 13 bases between. The CDR3 bases are TGTGCCAGCAGCGTAGCGGGGGGCGCGGGTGAAAAACTGTTTTTT. Translation: CASSVAGGAGEKLFF.

The chain has TRBV5-6 and TRBJ2-7, with 7 bases matching TRBD2. V shed 0 bases, J shed 3 bases, and the junction held 6 bases outside the gene matches. The CDR3 is made up of 15 amino acids. Germline CDR1 SGHDT, CDR2 YYEEEE. The CDR3 bases are TGTGCCAGCAGCTTGGGCCTAGCGGTTAACTACGAGCAGTACTTC. It encodes CASSLGLAVNYEQYF.

The chain employs TRBV5-4 and TRBJ2-7; 7 positions match TRBD2. Germline V gene lookup returns CDR1 SGHNT and CDR2 YYREEE (reference sequence). V was pared by 4 bases and J by 6 bases, with 7 bases of the junction left unmatched. This CDR3 region has 13 residues. In DNA form, the CDR3 reads TGTGCCAGCAGCACAGGACTAGAAGGCGAGCAGTACTTC. Translated, it gives CASSTGLEGEQYF.

V and J are TRBV21-1 and TRBJ1-1. TRBV21-1 is assigned pseudogene status. The CDR3 loop spans 14 amino acids. The CDR3 spells CASSCAGTNTEAFF. CDR3 nucleotide sequence: TGTGCCAGCAGCTGTGCAGGGACGAACACTGAAGCTTTCTTT.

This clone showed up just once. The CDR3 sequence: CASSYTSGRSPLHF. In nucleotides, the CDR3 is TGTGCCAGTAGTTATACTTCTGGACGATCACCCCTCCACTTT. The chain combines TRBV19 with TRBJ1-6, with D unclear. Germline CDR1 reads LNHDA; CDR2 reads SQIVND (reference sequence). The CDR3 runs to 14 residues. Trimming cost V 5 bases and J 10 bases, with 15 bases left between them.

The rearrangement joins TRBV14 to TRBJ2-2; D is undetermined. V was shortened by 0 bases and J by 1 base, with 6 bases between the two germline ends. Germline lookup yields CDR1 SGHDN and CDR2 FVKESK. The CDR3 covers 15 residues. This chain's CDR3 is CASSQDAGNTGELFF. The CDR3 DNA reads TGTGCCAGCAGCCAAGATGCAGGGAACACCGGGGAGCTGTTTTTT.

In nucleotides, the CDR3 is TGTGCCAGTAGTATCCCTCGGGCGAATGAGCAGTTCTTC. This sequence encodes CASSIPRANEQFF. The chain has TRBV19 and TRBJ2-1, with D hard to call. There are 13 residues in the CDR3. Germline CDR1 LNHDA, CDR2 SQIVND (reference sequence). V was pared by 3 bases and J by 7 bases, with 10 bases between.

This chain connects TRBV28 to TRBJ2-4, with TRBD1 matching over 7 bases. The ends lost 6 bases at V and 7 bases at J; junction bases unmatched: 9. CDR1 and CDR2 from the germline V gene are MDHEN and SYDVKM. The CDR3 has 14 amino acids. CDR3 coding DNA: TGTGCCAGCAGCTTTACGACAGGGATGAACATTCAGTACTTC. Translated, it gives CASSFTTGMNIQYF.

CDR3 sequence (DNA): TGCAGCGTTGAAGAAACAGTTAACTATGGCTACACCTTC. Its protein is CSVEETVNYGYTF. The rearrangement joins TRBV29-1 to TRBJ1-2; no reliable D call. The CDR3 sequence is 13 residues long. The V gene's germline CDR1 is SQVTM and CDR2 ANQGSEA. Trimming removed 0 bases at V and 1 base at J, with 6 bases between.

Here the CDR3 reads CASSFPDTRRFLTF. As DNA, the CDR3 is TGTGCCAGCAGCTTCCCGGACACGCGGAGATTTCTCACCTTC. This chain uses TRBV5-6 with TRBJ1-2; possibly TRBD1 for D (5 bases). Germline V CDR1 and CDR2: SGHDT, YYEEEE. Deletions cut 2 bases from V and 13 bases from J, with 21 bases between. The CDR3 loop spans 14 amino acids.

The chain is built from TRBV6-6 and TRBJ1-5, with 7 bases matching TRBD1. This CDR3 has 15 residues. The J segment lost 2 bases and the V segment lost 6 bases, leaving 7 bases of the junction unmatched. Germline assignment: CDR1 MNHNY and CDR2 SVGAGI (reference sequence). The CDR3 sequence: CASSDREKGNQPQHF. The CDR3, as DNA: TGTGCCAGCAGCGACAGGGAAAAGGGCAATCAGCCCCAGCATTTT.

V and J are TRBV19 and TRBJ2-1; a weak D match, TRBD1 (5 bases). V was cut by 5 bases and J by 2 bases, with 13 bases left in between. This CDR3 has 15 amino acids. The V gene's germline CDR1 is LNHDA and CDR2 SQIVND (reference sequence). CDR3 sequence reads: CASSLEDRPYNEQFF. As DNA, the CDR3 is TGTGCCAGTAGTCTGGAAGACAGACCCTACAATGAGCAGTTCTTC.